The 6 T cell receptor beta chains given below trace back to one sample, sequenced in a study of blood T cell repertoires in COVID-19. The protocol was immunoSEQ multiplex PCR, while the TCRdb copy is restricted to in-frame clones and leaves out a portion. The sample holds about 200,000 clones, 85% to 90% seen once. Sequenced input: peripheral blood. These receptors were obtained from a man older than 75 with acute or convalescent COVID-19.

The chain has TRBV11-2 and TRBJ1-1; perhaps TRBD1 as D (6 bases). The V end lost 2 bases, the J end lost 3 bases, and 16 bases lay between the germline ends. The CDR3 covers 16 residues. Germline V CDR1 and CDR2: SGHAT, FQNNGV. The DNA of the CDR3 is TGTGCCAGCAGCTTATGGGCTGGCCAGGGGCACACTGAAGCTTTCTTT. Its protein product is CASSLWAGQGHTEAFF.

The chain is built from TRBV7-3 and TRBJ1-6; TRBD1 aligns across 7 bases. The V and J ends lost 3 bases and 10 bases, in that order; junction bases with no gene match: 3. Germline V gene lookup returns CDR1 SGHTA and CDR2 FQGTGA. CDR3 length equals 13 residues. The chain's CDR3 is CASSFDRESPLHF. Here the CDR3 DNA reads TGTGCCAGCAGCTTCGACAGGGAATCACCCCTCCACTTT.

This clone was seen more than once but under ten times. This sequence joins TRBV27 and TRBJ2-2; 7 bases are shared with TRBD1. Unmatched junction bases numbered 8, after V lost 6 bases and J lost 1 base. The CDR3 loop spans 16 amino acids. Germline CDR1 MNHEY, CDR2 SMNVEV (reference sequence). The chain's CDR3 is CASRHHRDRNTGELFF. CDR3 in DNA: TGTGCCAGCAGACACCATAGGGACAGGAACACCGGGGAGCTGTTTTTT.

The CDR3 spells CASSPMQVTGVENEQFF. In DNA form, the CDR3 reads TGTGCCAGCAGCCCGATGCAAGTGACAGGGGTTGAGAATGAGCAGTTCTTC. V and J are TRBV7-2 and TRBJ2-1; 8 nucleotides line up with TRBD1. Germline CDR1 reads SGHTA; CDR2 reads FQGNSA. V lost 5 bases, J lost 7 bases, and 16 bases stayed unmatched. The CDR3 has 17 amino acids.

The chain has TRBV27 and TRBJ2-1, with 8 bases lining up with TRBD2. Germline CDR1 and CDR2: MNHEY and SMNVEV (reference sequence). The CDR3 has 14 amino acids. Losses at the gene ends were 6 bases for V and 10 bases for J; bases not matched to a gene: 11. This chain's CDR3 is CASRKAGVSGEQFF. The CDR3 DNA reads TGTGCCAGCAGAAAAGCGGGAGTCTCGGGGGAGCAGTTCTTC.

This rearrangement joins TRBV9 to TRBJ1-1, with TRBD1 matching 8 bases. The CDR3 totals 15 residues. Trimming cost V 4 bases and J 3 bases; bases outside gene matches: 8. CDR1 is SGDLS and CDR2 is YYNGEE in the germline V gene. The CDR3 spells CASSTGQGRYTEAFF. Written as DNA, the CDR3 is TGTGCCAGCAGCACTGGACAGGGAAGGTACACTGAAGCTTTCTTT.